This TCR beta chain was captured by sequencing in a study of T cells in Graves' hyperthyroidism and ophthalmopathy. Study-wide results and limits: Using 13 V-J features, a model discriminated ophthalmopathy from stable hyperthyroidism.

This clonotype was detected a few times. As yet, its antigen is unknown. From RNA transcripts, TCR beta CDR3 regions were amplified. Primed by the HTBI set, a first-round RT-PCR was run on the TCR CDR3. TCRdb called the multiplex PCR reads again in MiXCR, with one record for every CDR3 protein. The repertoire holds nearly 750,000 distinct CDR3 sequences, with over 35% as singletons. Absent ophthalmopathy progression within 18 months defined stable Graves' hyperthyroidism. It was uncontrolled infection, other autoimmune disease, pregnancy or lactation that excluded patients. The sample comprised blood. This receptor was taken from a woman in her forties with Graves' hyperthyroidism.

The CDR3 DNA follows: TGTGCCAGCAGTCCTGGATGGGGGACCCATCAGCCCCAGCATTTT. Residues: CASSPGWGTHQPQHF. The genes are TRBV6-6 and TRBJ1-5, with D maybe TRBD1 (5 bases). The CDR3 has 15 residues. Per the germline V gene, CDR1 is MNHNY and CDR2 is SVGAGI (reference sequence). V was clipped by 5 bases and J by 5 bases, with 16 bases between them.